These 7 T cell receptor beta chains share one sample of origin, sequenced in a study of blood T cell repertoires in COVID-19. Clones were sequenced by immunoSEQ multiplex PCR, and TCRdb holds only the in-frame ones, with some missing. The sample lists 300,000 to 400,000 clones; roughly 89% were seen once. The material sequenced was PBMCs or T cells enriched from blood (not recorded which). The receptors derive from a man in his sixties who had recovered from COVID-19.

This clone was seen a single time. The chain recombines TRBV19 with TRBJ2-7; 9 positions match TRBD2. Germline CDR1 and CDR2: LNHDA and SQIVND (reference sequence). There are 16 residues in the CDR3. Trimming removed 6 bases from V and 1 base from J; junction bases left unmatched: 10. DNA of the CDR3: TGTGCCAGTAGATCCACCGGGACTAGCAGTTCCTACGAGCAGTACTTC. Translation: CASRSTGTSSSYEQYF.

The CDR3 loop is CASSVSSDPYSSYEQYF. The CDR3 region has the DNA TGTGCCAGCAGCGTAAGTAGCGACCCTTATTCCTCCTACGAGCAGTACTTC. This chain connects TRBV9 to TRBJ2-7; tentative D call: TRBD2 (5 bases). Germline V gene sequence: CDR1 SGDLS, CDR2 YYNGEE. Trimming took 1 base from V and 0 from J, leaving 17 bases between them. CDR3 length: 17 amino acids.

The chain couples TRBV28 to TRBJ2-2; 7 bases line up with TRBD1. Unmatched junction bases numbered 6, after V lost 3 bases and J lost 2 bases. Germline assignment: CDR1 MDHEN and CDR2 SYDVKM. The CDR3 totals 16 residues. In DNA form, the CDR3 reads TGTGCCAGCAGTTTTTACGACAGGGTTAACACCGGGGAGCTGTTTTTT. Translation gives CASSFYDRVNTGELFF. Full variable domain (remainder filled in from reference TRBV28 and TRBJ2-2): DVKVTQSSRYLVKRTGEKVFLECVQDMDHENMFWYRQDPGLGLRLIYFSYDVKMKEKGDIPEGYSVSREKKERFSLILESASTNQTSMYLCASSFYDRVNTGELFFGEGSRLTVL.

V usage is TRBV28 and J usage is TRBJ2-7; tentative D call: TRBD1 (5 bases). Germline V gives CDR1 MDHEN, CDR2 SYDVKM. The CDR3 is 13 residues long. The CDR3 loop reads CGSSSAGLYEQYF. CDR3 DNA sequence: TGTGGCAGTAGCTCGGCAGGGCTATACGAGCAGTACTTC.

This clone was seen a handful of times. This chain uses TRBV5-5 with TRBJ1-2; maybe TRBD1 (5 bases). This CDR3 has 15 residues. Trimming left V 1 base short and J 3 bases short, with 13 bases between. The V gene's germline CDR1 is SGHKS and CDR2 YYEKEE (reference sequence). For the CDR3, the DNA is TGTGCCAGCAGCTTGAAGAAGGGGCCAGACTATGGCTACACCTTC. Translation: CASSLKKGPDYGYTF. Drawing the rest from reference TRBV5-5 and TRBJ1-2, the complete variable domain is DAGVTQSPTHLIKTRGQQVTLRCSPISGHKSVSWYQQVLGQGPQFIFQYYEKEERGRGNFPDRFSARQFPNYSSELNVNALLLGDSALYLCASSLKKGPDYGYTFGSGTRLTVV.

The gene calls are TRBV18 and TRBJ1-1, with D possibly matching TRBD1 (6 bases). This CDR3 is built from 15 residues. The germline gives CDR1 KGHSH, CDR2 LQKENI. Deletions cut 3 bases from V and 2 bases from J, with 13 bases between. CDR3 sequence (DNA): TGTGCCAGCTCACCCTCGGGACACAGAAACACTGAAGCTTTCTTT. Protein sequence: CASSPSGHRNTEAFF.

J is TRBJ2-3 and V is TRBV28; tentative D call: TRBD2 (6 bases). Germline values: CDR1 MDHEN, CDR2 SYDVKM. The CDR3 consists of 14 residues. Trimming shortened V by 5 bases and J by 1 base, and 10 bases separated the two germline ends. The CDR3 sequence: CASSHQRGTDTQYF. CDR3 bases: TGTGCCAGCAGTCATCAGCGGGGCACAGATACGCAGTATTTT.